This TCR beta chain derives from a study of cytomegalovirus exposure and HLA in healthy donors. Whole-study results and caveats: Under in vitro conditions, three CMV-associated chains were confirmed as specific for CMV antigens. Associated with cytomegalovirus, according to the listing, were 150 to 200 TCR beta chains.

Germline V gene lookup returns CDR1 SNHLY and CDR2 FYNNEI. This CDR3 is built from 14 residues. V lost 3 bases, J lost 4 bases, and 2 bases stayed unmatched. Notes on this clone: The antigen remains undetermined.

The study ran its PCR with 60 Vbeta and 13 Jbeta primers. The table came from immunoSEQ multiplex PCR; TCRdb's copy has only in-frame clones and leaves some out. The sample holds approximately 58,000 clones. The sample consisted of PBMCs. The receptor was isolated from a man between 18 and 35 years old in good health and CMV-seropositive. V and J are TRBV2 and TRBJ2-7; 11 positions match TRBD2. The CDR3 nucleotides are TGTGCCAGCAGTGAGGGACTAGCGGATTACGAGCAGTACTTC. It specifies CASSEGLADYEQYF.